This TCR beta chain was sequenced during a study of Ad26.COV2.S vaccination and SARS-CoV-2 variants. Study in general: In the study, Ad26.COV2.S was injected intramuscularly once, or twice 56 days apart.

As for treatment: some 20 received Ad26.COV2.S at low or high dose, single or two shots; about five received placebo; per-sample allocation not given. The investigators took samples on day 63 after the first vaccine or placebo injection. Details on this clone: The antigen is unknown.

Between the trimmed V and J ends, which lost 2 bases and 8 bases, there was a span of 18 bases. The germline V gene has CDR1 SNHLY and CDR2 FYNNEI. This CDR3 contains 15 residues. Findings of the study overall: Vaccinees and placebo recipients showed similar non-spike TCR breadth. It was vaccine recipients, not placebo recipients, who had the higher spike-specific TCR breadth.

Sequencing was performed with immunoSEQ multiplex PCR; in TCRdb, only in-frame clones are kept and a portion is missing. The table shows about 280,000 clones, with about 89% occurring only once. The rearrangement uses TRBV2 and TRBJ1-2; D uncertain. The sequence came from a person aged 18-65 years who received the Ad26.COV2.S COVID-19 vaccine or a placebo. The specimen was peripheral blood, collected in a trial of Ad26.COV2.S vaccine versus placebo. The CDR3 DNA reads as TGTGCCAGCAGTGAATTTGGGCCCTTCATGGGCGGCTACACCTTC. It yields the protein CASSEFGPFMGGYTF.